The T cell receptor beta chain described here comes from a study of T cells expressing NK-cell markers. This CDR3 has 15 residues. Germline V gene data show CDR1 as KGHSH and CDR2 as LQKENI. From the 5' RACE reads, TCRdb lists one entry per CDR3 protein and no DNA. This sample carries 300,000 to 500,000 distinct CDR3 sequences, with about 11% going to the ten biggest clones. The sequencing input was blood T cells: a sorted CD56 or NKG2C T cell subset, CD4+ or CD8+ T cells, or bulk PBMC T cells (not recorded which). The clonotype was recovered from a woman aged 45 to 65 in good health. This chain uses TRBV18 with TRBJ2-1; TCRdb names TRBD1, which stays unverified in the absence of DNA. CDR3 sequence: CASRGTESSYNEQFF.